The sequence of this TCR beta chain was determined in a study of blood T cell repertoires in COVID-19. About the study: The United States, Italy and Spain supplied acute and convalescent COVID-19 samples. PBMCs, B-cell-depleted T cells, or T cells provided the cDNA or gDNA that made up the material.

Authors' analysis steps: The authors estimated nucleated cell counts from reference gene primer amplification. Assay: immunoSEQ multiplex PCR; the TCRdb copy retains only in-frame clones and omits some. V and J calls and clone size are copied from that table; D and trimming were computed from the DNA. The sample records over 60,000 clones, roughly 90% being singletons. The receptor was isolated from a man aged 60-69 years with acute or convalescent COVID-19. Sample: peripheral blood.

The CDR3 DNA sequence: TGTGCCACCAGCAGAGATTGGGCAGACACAGATACGCAGTATTTT. It specifies CATSRDWADTDTQYF. The chain joins TRBV15 to TRBJ2-3; D not resolved. The CDR3 is 15 residues long. The germline V gene encodes CDR1 LNHNV and CDR2 YYDKDF (reference sequence). V lost 0 bases and J lost 2, with 9 bases in between.